This TCR beta chain was sequenced for a study of T-cell reconstitution after alpha-beta-depleted transplantation in children. This clonotype appeared a few times. The CDR3 length is 14 residues. The V segment lost 4 bases and the J segment 2 bases; nucleotides outside the gene matches: 3. Germline CDR1 SGHRS, CDR2 YFSETQ. Preparation of the TCRbeta library was carried out with unique molecular identifiers. From the PCR reads, TCRdb called clonotypes with MiXCR, one entry per CDR3 protein. The sample yields around 410,000 distinct CDR3 sequences, 11% seen once. The rearrangement uses TRBV5-1 and TRBJ2-3; TRBD1 agrees at 8 bases. The sequence derives from a human donor who donated a stem cell graft to a child with acute myeloid leukemia. The sample was PBMCs from the stem cell graft donor, taken from the stem cell graft. The CDR3 nucleotides read TGCGCCAGCAGCCAGGGACAGGACACAGATACGCAGTATTTT. Its translation: CASSQGQDTDTQYF.